The clone carrying this TCR beta chain was seen at least ten times. Its antigen is still unknown. One entry per CDR3 protein, called by TCRdb with MiXCR from the RT-PCR reads. The sample has 500,000 to 600,000 distinct CDR3 sequences; roughly 13% are singletons. This record comes from a study of response to subunit inactivated influenza vaccine. General study findings and limits: Each seasonal flu vaccination may recruit only limited new T cells, authors suggested.

The TCR comes from a man over 45 who received an inactivated influenza vaccine. Sequencing used PBMCs from blood, obtained 45 days after vaccination.

The CDR3 spells CSVDLAGGHNPGELFF. The CDR3 bases are TGCAGCGTTGACCTAGCGGGGGGCCACAACCCCGGGGAGCTGTTTTTT. The chain uses TRBV29-1 and TRBJ2-2; 11 nucleotides agree with TRBD2. Germline values: CDR1 SQVTM, CDR2 ANQGSEA. The CDR3 length is 16 residues. With V trimmed by 3 bases and J by 6 bases, 9 bases remained unmatched.